A single sample gave rise to the 20 T cell receptor beta chains below, sequenced in a study of blood T cells in healthy people across ages (dated by TCRdb to between 2015 and 2016). Preparation of the library involved 5' RACE. A second roughly 6 to 11 cycle PCR used a sample-barcoded 5' primer and a J-beta primer mix. The raw public data were reprocessed by TCRdb itself: fastp quality trimming at Q25, MiXCR clonotype calling, in-frame beta chains only. Every entry covers one CDR3 protein and lists the most common genes and DNA from its rows. This sample holds 1.5 million to 2 million distinct CDR3 sequences; approximately 39% were observed only once. The ten top clones hold 20% to 25% of the sample. The sequenced material came from blood. Source of these receptors: a human donor in good health.

There are a few counts of this clonotype. This chain uses TRBV9 with TRBJ2-1; D is perhaps TRBD2 (7 bases). The CDR3 covers 15 residues. Germline CDR1 reads SGDLS; CDR2 reads YYNGEE. Trimming left V 0 bases short and J 5 bases short, with 12 bases between. CDR3: CASSVEGGTNNEQFF. The CDR3 nucleotides are TGTGCCAGCAGCGTAGAGGGGGGGACTAACAATGAGCAGTTCTTC.

Worth noting for this clonotype: The CDR3 ends on some other residue instead of the conserved phenylalanine or tryptophan, so this is likely a read error. The V call is TRBV20-1, the J call TRBJ1-2, with D uncertain. Trimming cost V 1 base and J 2 bases, with 8 bases left between them. The CDR3 covers 13 residues. Germline V CDR1 and CDR2: DFQATT, SNEGSKA (reference sequence). Here the CDR3 DNA reads TGCAGTGCTAGAGGGGAGTGGAACTATGGCTACACCTGC. Residues: CSARGEWNYGYTC.

The CDR3 protein is CATSRALVGEMDQPQHF. The CDR3, as DNA: TGTGCCACCAGCAGGGCCCTAGTTGGGGAGATGGATCAGCCCCAGCATTTT. The chain links TRBV15 to TRBJ1-5; D ambiguous. Germline V CDR1 and CDR2: LNHNV, YYDKDF (reference sequence). The CDR3 has 17 amino acids. The V and J ends lost 3 bases and 5 bases respectively, with 20 bases between them.

The J gene is TRBJ2-7, the V gene TRBV7-2; D is perhaps TRBD1 or TRBD2 (6 bases each). CDR1 SGHTA and CDR2 FQGNSA come from the germline V gene. The germline V and J ends were trimmed by 4 bases and 4 bases, with 17 bases remaining between them. This CDR3 spans 15 amino acids. The CDR3 here is CASSSREGGMYEQYF. The DNA of the CDR3 is TGTGCCAGCAGCTCACGGGAAGGGGGGATGTACGAGCAGTACTTC.

Details on this clonotype: The junction and the germline gene differ at one end; a read error may be behind it. The genes are TRBV5-1 and TRBJ1-4; possible D gene TRBD1, 6 bases. Germline V gene lookup returns CDR1 SGHRS and CDR2 YFSETQ. The length of the CDR3 is 16 residues. The CDR3 DNA reads as TGCGCCAGCAGCTTGGTATTCGGGGGGGCTAAAGAAAAACTGTTTTTT. It yields the protein CASSLVFGGAKEKLFF.

The sample holds a few counts of this clonotype. The CDR3 bases are TGTGCCAGCAACGGACAGGGGTACGGCTACACCTTC. Its translation is CASNGQGYGYTF. The chain has TRBV28 and TRBJ1-2; 9 nucleotides line up with TRBD1. The CDR3 runs 12 residues. The V gene end was trimmed by 7 bases and the J gene end by 8 bases; junction bases not matched to a gene: 5. The germline V gene encodes CDR1 MDHEN and CDR2 SYDVKM.

The CDR3 protein is CSASEEAFF. The CDR3 DNA reads TGCAGTGCTAGTGAAGAAGCTTTCTTT. This chain links TRBV20-1 with TRBJ1-1; D is undetermined. CDR3 size: 9 residues. The germline V and J ends were trimmed by 3 bases and 8 bases, with 4 bases remaining between them. Looked up from germline, CDR1 is DFQATT and CDR2 is SNEGSKA (reference sequence).

A few counts support this clonotype. The rearrangement joins TRBV7-2 to TRBJ2-3; D remains unclear. Germline CDR1 SGHTA, CDR2 FQGNSA. Trimming took off 2 bases at V and 2 bases at J, with 8 bases between the two ends. CDR3 length equals 14 residues. The CDR3 loop is CASSLSSHTDTQYF. CDR3 coding DNA: TGTGCCAGCAGCTTAAGCTCCCACACAGATACGCAGTATTTT. Together with reference TRBV7-2 and TRBJ2-3, the CDR3 gives the full variable domain: GAGVSQSPSNKVTEKGKDVELRCDPISGHTALYWYRQSLGQGLEFLIYFQGNSAPDKSGLPSDRFSAERTGGSVSTLTIQRTQQEDSAVYLCASSLSSHTDTQYFGPGTRLTVL.

The chain is built from TRBV5-1 and TRBJ2-1, with 10 bases lining up with TRBD1. In germline, CDR1 is SGHRS, CDR2 YFSETQ. The J segment lost 9 bases and the V segment lost 4 bases, leaving 10 bases of the junction unmatched. CDR3 length: 15 residues. The CDR3 sequence is CASSDGQGVYAEQFF. DNA of the CDR3: TGCGCCAGCAGCGACGGACAGGGGGTGTATGCTGAGCAGTTCTTC. Based on the CDR3 plus reference TRBV5-1 and TRBJ2-1, the full variable domain is KAGVTQTPRYLIKTRGQQVTLSCSPISGHRSVSWYQQTPGQGLQFLFEYFSETQRNKGNFPGRFSGRQFSNSRSEMNVSTLELGDSALYLCASSDGQGVYAEQFFGPGTRLTVL.

The chain is built from TRBV20-1 and TRBJ1-5, with a possible D match to TRBD1 (6 bases). The CDR3 is made up of 13 amino acids. The germline V and J ends were trimmed by 2 bases and 7 bases, with 12 bases remaining between them. Germline V CDR1 and CDR2: DFQATT, SNEGSKA (reference sequence). CDR3 amino acids: CSARNRDEQPQHF. The CDR3 nucleotides are TGCAGTGCTAGAAACAGGGATGAGCAGCCCCAGCATTTT.

The V gene is TRBV7-2, the J gene TRBJ1-4; D gene ambiguous. This CDR3 contains 12 residues. The germline V and J ends were trimmed by 8 bases and 8 bases, with 12 bases remaining between them. Germline assignment: CDR1 SGHTA and CDR2 FQGNSA. CDR3 nucleotide sequence: TGTGCCAGCGGCATGCCGAACGAAAAACTGTTTTTT. Translated: CASGMPNEKLFF.

This clonotype was counted a few times. The chain links TRBV29-1 to TRBJ2-1, with D perhaps given as TRBD1 or TRBD2 (5 bases each). Trimming stripped 8 bases from V and 8 bases from J, with 13 bases between. Germline V gene data show CDR1 as SQVTM and CDR2 as ANQGSEA. CDR3 length: 11 amino acids. CDR3 bases: TGCAGCACTGATAGGGGAGATGAGCAGTTCTTC. Amino acid sequence: CSTDRGDEQFF.

The chain employs TRBV5-1 and TRBJ2-1; 14 bases fit TRBD2. The germline V gene has CDR1 SGHRS and CDR2 YFSETQ. V dropped 7 bases and J dropped 6; count of bases not matched to a gene: 6. This CDR3 has 15 amino acids. Here the CDR3 reads CASDYGTSGGNEQFF. For the CDR3, the DNA is TGCGCCAGCGACTACGGGACTAGCGGGGGCAATGAGCAGTTCTTC. Full variable domain (rest looked up from reference TRBV5-1 and TRBJ2-1): KAGVTQTPRYLIKTRGQQVTLSCSPISGHRSVSWYQQTPGQGLQFLFEYFSETQRNKGNFPGRFSGRQFSNSRSEMNVSTLELGDSALYLCASDYGTSGGNEQFFGPGTRLTVL.

This clonotype was seen only a few times. V gene TRBV28 combines with J gene TRBJ2-7, with unresolved D. The V end lost 10 bases, the J end lost 2 bases, and 12 bases lay between the germline ends. CDR1 MDHEN and CDR2 SYDVKM come from the germline V gene. The CDR3 runs to 12 residues. The CDR3 DNA follows: TGTGCCACCTTGACAACCACCTACGAGCAGTACTTC. Encoded protein: CATLTTTYEQYF.

The gene calls are TRBV2 and TRBJ2-1; D unresolved. Germline CDR1 is SNHLY and CDR2 is FYNNEI. CDR3 length equals 13 residues. V lost 4 bases and J 8 bases, leaving 12 bases between the germline ends. CDR3 in DNA: TGTGCCAGCAGTGGGGGTATCTGGGATGAGCAGTTCTTC. Its translation: CASSGGIWDEQFF. Variable domain in full (rest from reference TRBV2 and TRBJ2-1): EPEVTQTPSHQVTQMGQEVILRCVPISNHLYFYWYRQILGQKVEFLVSFYNNEISEKSEIFDDQFSVERPDGSNFTLKIRSTKLEDSAMYFCASSGGIWDEQFFGPGTRLTVL.

CDR3 sequence reads: CSVEVGQGQLWDWDEQYF. CDR3 coding DNA: TGCAGCGTTGAAGTGGGGCAGGGACAGTTATGGGATTGGGATGAGCAGTACTTC. The V gene is TRBV29-1, the J gene TRBJ2-4, with 7 bases that match TRBD1. This CDR3 contains 18 residues. In germline, CDR1 is SQVTM, CDR2 ANQGSEA. Trimming removed 1 base from V and 13 bases from J; junction bases left unmatched: 25.

This clonotype showed up many times. The chain employs TRBV29-1 and TRBJ2-3; the D gene is possibly TRBD1 (5 bases). The CDR3 is 14 residues long. V dropped 3 bases and J dropped 2 bases, with 12 bases sitting between them. Germline V gene sequence: CDR1 SQVTM, CDR2 ANQGSEA. CDR3 DNA: TGCAGCGTTGATGGGGCAGTCCCCACAGATACGCAGTATTTT. It specifies CSVDGAVPTDTQYF.

The CDR3 nucleotides read TGCAGCGCGACGGAAGGAGACTATGGCTACACCTTC. It yields the protein CSATEGDYGYTF. The V gene is TRBV29-1, the J gene TRBJ1-2; D call uncertain. The germline V gene has CDR1 SQVTM and CDR2 ANQGSEA. V lost 7 bases to trimming and J lost 3 bases, with 12 bases between them. This CDR3 is built from 12 residues.

This clonotype was picked up one time. The DNA of the CDR3 is TGTGCCAGCAGCACTCTTCTGGGGCCCCAGCATTTT. It specifies CASSTLLGPQHF. The genes are TRBV13 and TRBJ1-5; no clear D. CDR1 is PRHDT and CDR2 is FYEKMQ in the germline V gene (reference sequence). Trimming removed 5 bases at V and 9 bases at J, with 11 bases between. The CDR3 loop spans 12 amino acids.

The chain recombines TRBV3-1 with TRBJ2-6, with 8 bases fitting TRBD2. The V gene end was trimmed by 3 bases and the J gene end by 4 bases; junction bases not matched to a gene: 11. Germline V gene lookup returns CDR1 LGHDT and CDR2 YNNKEL (reference sequence). The CDR3 is made up of 18 amino acids. As DNA, the CDR3 is TGTGCCAGCAGCCAGCCCAGCGGGGGATTAAGGGGGGCCAACGTCCTGACTTTC. The encoded protein is CASSQPSGGLRGANVLTF.